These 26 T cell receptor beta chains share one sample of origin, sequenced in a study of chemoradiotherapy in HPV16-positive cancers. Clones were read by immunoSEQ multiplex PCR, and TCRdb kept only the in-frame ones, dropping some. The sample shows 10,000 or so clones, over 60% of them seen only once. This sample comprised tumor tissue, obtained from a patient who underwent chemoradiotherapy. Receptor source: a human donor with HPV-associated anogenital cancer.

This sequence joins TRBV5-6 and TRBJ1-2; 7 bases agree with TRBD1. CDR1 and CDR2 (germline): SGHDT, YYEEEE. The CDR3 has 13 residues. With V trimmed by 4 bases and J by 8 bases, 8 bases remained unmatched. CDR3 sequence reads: CASSNQGVGGYTF. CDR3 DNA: TGTGCCAGCAGCAACCAGGGGGTAGGCGGCTACACCTTC.

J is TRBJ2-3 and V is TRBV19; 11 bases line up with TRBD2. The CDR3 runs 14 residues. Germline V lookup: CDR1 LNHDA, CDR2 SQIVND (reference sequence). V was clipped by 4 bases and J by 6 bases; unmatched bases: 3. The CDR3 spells CASSTRLAGDTQYF. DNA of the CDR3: TGTGCCAGTAGTACCCGACTAGCGGGGGATACGCAGTATTTT. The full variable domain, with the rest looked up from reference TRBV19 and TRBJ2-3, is DGGITQSPKYLFRKEGQNVTLSCEQNLNHDAMYWYRQDPGQGLRLIYYSQIVNDFQKGDIAEGYSVSREKKESFPLTVTSAQKNPTAFYLCASSTRLAGDTQYFGPGTRLTVL.

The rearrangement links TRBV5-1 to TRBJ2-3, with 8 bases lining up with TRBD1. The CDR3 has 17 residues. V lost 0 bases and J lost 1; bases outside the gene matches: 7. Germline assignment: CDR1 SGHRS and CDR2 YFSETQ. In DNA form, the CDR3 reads TGCGCCAGCAGCTTGGGGCCCCGGGGACAGGGCACAGATACGCAGTATTTT. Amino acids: CASSLGPRGQGTDTQYF.

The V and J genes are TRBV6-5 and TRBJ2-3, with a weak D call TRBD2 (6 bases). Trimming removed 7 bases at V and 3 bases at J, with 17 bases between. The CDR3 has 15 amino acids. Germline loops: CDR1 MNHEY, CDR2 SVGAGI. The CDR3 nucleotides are TGTGCCAGCATGTTACGTCCGGGGAGGACAGATACGCAGTATTTT. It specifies CASMLRPGRTDTQYF.

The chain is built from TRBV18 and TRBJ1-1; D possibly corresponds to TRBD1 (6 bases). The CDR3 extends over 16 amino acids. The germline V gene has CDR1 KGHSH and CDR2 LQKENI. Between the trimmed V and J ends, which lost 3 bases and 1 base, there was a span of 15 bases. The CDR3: CASSPSRTAGNTEAFF. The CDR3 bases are TGTGCCAGCTCACCGAGCCGGACAGCCGGGAACACTGAAGCTTTCTTT.

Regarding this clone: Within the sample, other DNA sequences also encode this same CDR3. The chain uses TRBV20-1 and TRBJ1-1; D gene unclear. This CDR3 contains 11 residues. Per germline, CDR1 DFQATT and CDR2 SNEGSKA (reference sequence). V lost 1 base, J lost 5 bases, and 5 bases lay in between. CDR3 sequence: CSARAGTEAFF. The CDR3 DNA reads TGCAGTGCTAGAGCGGGGACTGAAGCTTTCTTT.

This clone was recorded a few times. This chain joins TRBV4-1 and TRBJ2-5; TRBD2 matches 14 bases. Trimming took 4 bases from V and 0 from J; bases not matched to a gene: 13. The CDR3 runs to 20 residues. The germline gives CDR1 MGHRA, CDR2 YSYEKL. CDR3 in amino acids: CASSLQMGLAGVMYQETQYF. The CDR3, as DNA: TGCGCCAGCAGCCTCCAAATGGGACTAGCGGGGGTGATGTACCAAGAGACCCAGTACTTC.

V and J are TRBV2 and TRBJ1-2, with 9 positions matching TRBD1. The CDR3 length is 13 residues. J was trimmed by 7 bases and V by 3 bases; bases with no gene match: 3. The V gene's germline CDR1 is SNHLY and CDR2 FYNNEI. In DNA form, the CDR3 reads TGTGCCAGCAGTGAGGGACAGGGACGTGGCTACACCTTC. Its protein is CASSEGQGRGYTF.

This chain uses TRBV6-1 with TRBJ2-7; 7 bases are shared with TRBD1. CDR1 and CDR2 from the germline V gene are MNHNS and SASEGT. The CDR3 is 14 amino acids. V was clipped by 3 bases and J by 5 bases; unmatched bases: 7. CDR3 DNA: TGTGCCAGCAGTGAGGTAGACAGGGTCCACGAGCAGTACTTC. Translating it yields CASSEVDRVHEQYF.

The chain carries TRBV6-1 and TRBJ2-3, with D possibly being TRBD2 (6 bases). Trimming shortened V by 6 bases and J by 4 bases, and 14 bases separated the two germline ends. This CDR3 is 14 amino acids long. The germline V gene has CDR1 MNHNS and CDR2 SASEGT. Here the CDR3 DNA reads TGTGCCAGCAGCCATTCCGGGAGTCCAGATACGCAGTATTTT. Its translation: CASSHSGSPDTQYF.

The CDR3 nucleotides are TGCGCCAGCAGCTTGGAAGGGGATACGCAGTATTTT. This translates into CASSLEGDTQYF. The chain recombines TRBV5-1 with TRBJ2-3; no clear D gene. CDR3 length equals 12 residues. Trimming pared 0 bases from V and 6 bases from J, leaving 5 bases between. The germline CDR1 and CDR2 sequences are SGHRS and YFSETQ.

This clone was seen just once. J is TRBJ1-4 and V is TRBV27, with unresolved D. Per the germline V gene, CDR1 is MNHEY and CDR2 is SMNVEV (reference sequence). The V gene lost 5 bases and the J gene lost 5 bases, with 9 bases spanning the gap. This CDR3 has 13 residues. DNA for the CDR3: TGTGCCAGCAGTATCACCAGGAATGAAAAACTGTTTTTT. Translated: CASSITRNEKLFF.

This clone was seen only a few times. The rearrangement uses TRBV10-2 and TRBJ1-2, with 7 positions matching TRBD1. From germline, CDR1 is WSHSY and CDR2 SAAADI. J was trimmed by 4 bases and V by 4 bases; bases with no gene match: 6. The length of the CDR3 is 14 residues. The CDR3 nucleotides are TGCGCCAGCAGTGCCTCGGGACAGTTCTATGGCTACACCTTC. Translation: CASSASGQFYGYTF.

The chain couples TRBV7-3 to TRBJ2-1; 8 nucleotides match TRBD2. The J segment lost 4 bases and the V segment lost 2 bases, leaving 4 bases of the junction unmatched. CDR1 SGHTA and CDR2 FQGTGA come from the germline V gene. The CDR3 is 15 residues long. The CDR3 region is CASSLGGGRYNEQFF. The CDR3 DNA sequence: TGTGCCAGCAGCTTAGGCGGGGGGCGGTACAATGAGCAGTTCTTC.

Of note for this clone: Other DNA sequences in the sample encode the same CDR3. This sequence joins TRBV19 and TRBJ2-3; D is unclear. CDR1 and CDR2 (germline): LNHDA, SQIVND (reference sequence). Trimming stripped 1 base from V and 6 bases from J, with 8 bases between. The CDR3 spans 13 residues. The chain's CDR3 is CASSIVPADTQYF. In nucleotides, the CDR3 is TGTGCCAGTAGTATAGTCCCTGCTGATACGCAGTATTTT.

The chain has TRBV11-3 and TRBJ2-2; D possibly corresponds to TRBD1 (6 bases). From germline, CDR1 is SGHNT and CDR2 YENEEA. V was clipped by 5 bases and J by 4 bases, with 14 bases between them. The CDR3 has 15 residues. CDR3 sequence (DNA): TGTGCCAGCAGCCCAAATCAGGGGACCACCGGGGAGCTGTTTTTT. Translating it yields CASSPNQGTTGELFF.

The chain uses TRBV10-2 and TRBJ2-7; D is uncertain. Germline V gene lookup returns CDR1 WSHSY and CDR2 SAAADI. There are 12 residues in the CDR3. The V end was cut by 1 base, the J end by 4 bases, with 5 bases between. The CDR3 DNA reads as TGCGCCAGCAGTGAGTACCCATACGAGCAGTACTTC. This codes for CASSEYPYEQYF.

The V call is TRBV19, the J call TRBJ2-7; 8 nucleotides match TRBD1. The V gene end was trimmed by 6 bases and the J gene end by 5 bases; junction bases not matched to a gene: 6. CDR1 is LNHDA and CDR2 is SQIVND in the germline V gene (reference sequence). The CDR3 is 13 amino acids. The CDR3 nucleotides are TGTGCCAGTAGACGCCGGGACAGGAACGAGCAGTACTTC. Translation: CASRRRDRNEQYF.

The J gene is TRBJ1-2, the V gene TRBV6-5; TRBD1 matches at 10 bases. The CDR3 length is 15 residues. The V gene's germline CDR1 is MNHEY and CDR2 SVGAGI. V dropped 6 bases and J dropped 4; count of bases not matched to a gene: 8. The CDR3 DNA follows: TGTGCCAGCAGCTCTTTAGACAGGGGGCCCTATGGCTACACCTTC. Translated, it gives CASSSLDRGPYGYTF.

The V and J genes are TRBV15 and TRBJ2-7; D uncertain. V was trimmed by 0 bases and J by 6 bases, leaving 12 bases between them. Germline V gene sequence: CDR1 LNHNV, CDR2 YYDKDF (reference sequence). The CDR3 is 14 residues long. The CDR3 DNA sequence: TGTGCCACCAGCAGAGATTGGGAACGGGCCGAGCAGTACTTC. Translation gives CATSRDWERAEQYF.

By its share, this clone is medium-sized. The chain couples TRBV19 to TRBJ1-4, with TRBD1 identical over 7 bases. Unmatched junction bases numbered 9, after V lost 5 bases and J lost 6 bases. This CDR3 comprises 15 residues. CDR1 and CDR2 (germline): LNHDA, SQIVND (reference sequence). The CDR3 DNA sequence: TGTGCCAGTAGTGTATCCGGGACAGCGGATGAAAAACTGTTTTTT. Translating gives CASSVSGTADEKLFF.

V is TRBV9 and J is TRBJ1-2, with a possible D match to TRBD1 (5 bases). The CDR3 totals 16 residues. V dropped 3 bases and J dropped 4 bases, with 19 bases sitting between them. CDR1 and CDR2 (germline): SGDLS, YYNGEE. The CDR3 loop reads CASSGLWRGARYGYTF. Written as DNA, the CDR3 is TGTGCCAGCAGCGGCCTTTGGAGGGGCGCCCGCTATGGCTACACCTTC. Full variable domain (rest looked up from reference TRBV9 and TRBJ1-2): DSGVTQTPKHLITATGQRVTLRCSPRSGDLSVYWYQQSLDQGLQFLIQYYNGEERAKGNILERFSAQQFPDLHSELNLSSLELGDSALYFCASSGLWRGARYGYTFGSGTRLTVV.

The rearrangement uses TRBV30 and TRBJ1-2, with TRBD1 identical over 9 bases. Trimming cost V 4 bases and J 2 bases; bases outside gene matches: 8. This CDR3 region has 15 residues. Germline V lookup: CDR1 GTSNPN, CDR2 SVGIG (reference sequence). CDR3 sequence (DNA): TGTGCCTGGAATTCGATCGGGACAGGGAACTATGGCTACACCTTC. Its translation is CAWNSIGTGNYGYTF.

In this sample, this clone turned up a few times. CDR3 residues: CASSPMTANTEAFF. In DNA, the CDR3 is TGTGCCAGCAGCCCAATGACTGCGAACACTGAAGCTTTCTTT. The rearrangement joins TRBV2 to TRBJ1-1; D ambiguous. V was shortened by 6 bases and J by 1 base, with 12 bases between the two germline ends. There are 14 residues in the CDR3. Germline CDR1 and CDR2: SNHLY and FYNNEI.

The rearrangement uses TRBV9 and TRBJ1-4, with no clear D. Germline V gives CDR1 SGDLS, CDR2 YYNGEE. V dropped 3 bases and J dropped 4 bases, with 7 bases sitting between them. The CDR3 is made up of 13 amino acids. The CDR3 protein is CASSAGINEKLFF. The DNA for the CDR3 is TGTGCCAGCAGCGCCGGCATTAATGAAAAACTGTTTTTT.

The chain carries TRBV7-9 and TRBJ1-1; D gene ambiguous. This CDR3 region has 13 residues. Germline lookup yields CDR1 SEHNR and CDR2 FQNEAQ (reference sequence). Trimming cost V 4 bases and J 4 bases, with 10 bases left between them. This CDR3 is CASSSAGSTEAFF. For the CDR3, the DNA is TGTGCCAGCAGCTCCGCAGGAAGCACTGAAGCTTTCTTT.